The TCR beta chain under discussion was sequenced for a study of beta chain features in type 1 diabetes. This clone showed up many times. The CDR3 covers 12 residues. Reverse transcription of all isolated RNA meant that expressed TCRB transcripts were sequenced. TCRdb's table, derived via immunoSEQ multiplex PCR, lists solely in-frame clones and lacks some. The sample has more than 350,000 clones; more than 9.5% are singletons. The V and J genes are TRBV21-1 and TRBJ2-5; TRBD2, as called in the table, went unchecked against the DNA. TRBV21-1 is described as a pseudogene. This TCR came from a woman between 18 and 29 years old in good health. Sequencing input: naive CD4+ T cells from blood. The CDR3 loop reads CASSSNFETQYF. CDR3 sequence (DNA): TGTGCCAGCAGTAGCAACTTCGAGACCCAGTACTTC.